This T cell receptor (beta chain) was recorded in a study of T-cell reconstitution after alpha-beta-depleted transplantation in children. In this sample, this clonotype turned up a few times. CDR3 length equals 16 residues. Deletions cut 3 bases from V and 2 bases from J, with 13 bases between. Germline V gives CDR1 SSHAT, CDR2 FNYEAQ (reference sequence). A library of TCRbeta sequences, prepared with unique molecular identifiers, was generated. TCRdb ran MiXCR on the PCR reads and lists one entry per CDR3 protein. The data hold about 500,000 distinct CDR3 sequences, with 30% to 35% observed a single time.

The specimen was PBMCs from the stem cell graft donor, collected from the stem cell graft. The chain is built from TRBV7-7 and TRBJ2-2; either TRBD1 or TRBD2 may fit D (6 bases each). This TCR derives from a human donor who donated a stem cell graft to a child with aplastic anemia. CDR3 sequence: CASSFRGDTNTGELFF. The CDR3 nucleotides read TGTGCCAGCAGCTTCCGCGGGGACACCAACACCGGGGAGCTGTTTTTT.